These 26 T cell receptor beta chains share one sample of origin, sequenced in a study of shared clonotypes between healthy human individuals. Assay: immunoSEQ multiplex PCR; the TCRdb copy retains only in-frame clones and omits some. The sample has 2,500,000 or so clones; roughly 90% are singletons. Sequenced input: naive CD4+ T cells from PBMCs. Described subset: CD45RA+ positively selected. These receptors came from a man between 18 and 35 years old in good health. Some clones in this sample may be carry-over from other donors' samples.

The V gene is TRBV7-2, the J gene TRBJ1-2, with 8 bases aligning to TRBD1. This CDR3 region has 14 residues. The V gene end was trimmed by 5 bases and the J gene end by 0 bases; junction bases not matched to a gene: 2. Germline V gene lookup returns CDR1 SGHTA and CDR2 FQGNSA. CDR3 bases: TGTGCCAGCAGCCCGGGACAGGCTAACTATGGCTACACCTTC. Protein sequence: CASSPGQANYGYTF.

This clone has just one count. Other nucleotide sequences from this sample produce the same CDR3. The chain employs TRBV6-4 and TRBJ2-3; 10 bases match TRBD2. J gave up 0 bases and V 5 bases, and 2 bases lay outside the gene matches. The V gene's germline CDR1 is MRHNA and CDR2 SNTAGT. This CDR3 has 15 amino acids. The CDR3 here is CASSPSGGSTDTQYF. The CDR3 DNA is TGTGCCAGCAGTCCTAGCGGGGGAAGCACAGATACGCAGTATTTT.

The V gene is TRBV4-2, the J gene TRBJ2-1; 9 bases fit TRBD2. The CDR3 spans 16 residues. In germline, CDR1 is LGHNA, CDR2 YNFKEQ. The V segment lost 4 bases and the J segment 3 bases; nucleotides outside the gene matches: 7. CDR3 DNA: TGTGCCAGCAGCCGCGCAGCGGGAGGCTTCTACAATGAGCAGTTCTTC. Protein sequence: CASSRAAGGFYNEQFF.

The CDR3, as DNA: TGTGCAAGTCGCCTAACGCTAGCCAAAAACATTCAGTACTTC. Its protein product is CASRLTLAKNIQYF. The chain links TRBV12-2 to TRBJ2-4; TRBD2, the table's D call, was not compared with the DNA. TRBV12-2 corresponds to a pseudogene. The CDR3 extends over 14 amino acids.

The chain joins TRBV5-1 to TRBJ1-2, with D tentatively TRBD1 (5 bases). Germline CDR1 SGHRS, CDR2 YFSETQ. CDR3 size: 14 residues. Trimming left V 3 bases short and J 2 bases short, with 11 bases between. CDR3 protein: CASSWGRVNYGYTF. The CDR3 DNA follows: TGCGCCAGCAGCTGGGGCAGGGTAAACTATGGCTACACCTTC. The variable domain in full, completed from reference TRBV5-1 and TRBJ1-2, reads KAGVTQTPRYLIKTRGQQVTLSCSPISGHRSVSWYQQTPGQGLQFLFEYFSETQRNKGNFPGRFSGRQFSNSRSEMNVSTLELGDSALYLCASSWGRVNYGYTFGSGTRLTVV.

The CDR3 nucleotides read TGTGCCAGCAGCCAAGAACCGGGATTCGAGGAGACCCAGTACTTC. This gives the protein CASSQEPGFEETQYF. The gene calls are TRBV4-2 and TRBJ2-5; possible D gene TRBD2, 5 bases. The V gene's germline CDR1 is LGHNA and CDR2 YNFKEQ. The V gene lost 0 bases and the J gene lost 5 bases, with 13 bases spanning the gap. The CDR3 is 15 residues long.

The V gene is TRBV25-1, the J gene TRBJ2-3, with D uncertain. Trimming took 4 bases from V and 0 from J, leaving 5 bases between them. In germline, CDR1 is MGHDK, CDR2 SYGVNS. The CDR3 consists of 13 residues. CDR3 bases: TGTGCCAGCAGTGGGATGAGCACAGATACGCAGTATTTT. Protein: CASSGMSTDTQYF. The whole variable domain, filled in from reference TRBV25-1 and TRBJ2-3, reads EADIYQTPRYLVIGTGKKITLECSQTMGHDKMYWYQQDPGMELHLIHYSYGVNSTEKGDLSSESTVSRIRTEHFPLTLESARPSHTSQYLCASSGMSTDTQYFGPGTRLTVL.

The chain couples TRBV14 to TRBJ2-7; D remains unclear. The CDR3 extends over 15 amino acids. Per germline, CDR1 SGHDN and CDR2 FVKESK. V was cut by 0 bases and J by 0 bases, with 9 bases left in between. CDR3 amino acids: CASSQEARSSYEQYF. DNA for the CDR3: TGTGCCAGCAGCCAAGAGGCGCGGAGCTCCTACGAGCAGTACTTC.

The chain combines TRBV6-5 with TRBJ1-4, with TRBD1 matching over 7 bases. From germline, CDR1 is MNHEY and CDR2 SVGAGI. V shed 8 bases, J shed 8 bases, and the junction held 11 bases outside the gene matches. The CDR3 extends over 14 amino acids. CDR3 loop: CASRSGGIVEKLFF. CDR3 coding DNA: TGTGCCAGCCGCTCAGGGGGAATTGTGGAAAAACTGTTTTTT.

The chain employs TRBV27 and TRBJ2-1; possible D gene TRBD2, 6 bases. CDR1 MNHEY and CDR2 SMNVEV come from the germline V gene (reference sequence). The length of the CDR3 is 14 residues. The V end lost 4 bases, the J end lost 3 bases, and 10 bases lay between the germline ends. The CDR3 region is CASSWGTYYNEQFF. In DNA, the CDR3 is TGTGCCAGCAGTTGGGGGACTTACTACAATGAGCAGTTCTTC.

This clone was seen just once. CDR3 residues: CASSISKNYGYTF. As DNA, the CDR3 is TGTGCCAGTAGTATATCCAAGAACTATGGCTACACCTTC. The V gene is TRBV19, the J gene TRBJ1-2; D ambiguous. Germline CDR1 LNHDA, CDR2 SQIVND (reference sequence). The CDR3 is 13 amino acids. V dropped 2 bases and J dropped 2 bases, with 6 bases sitting between them.

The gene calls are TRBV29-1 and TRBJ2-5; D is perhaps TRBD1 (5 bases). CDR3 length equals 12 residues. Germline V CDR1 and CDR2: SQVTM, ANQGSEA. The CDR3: CTPLGVQETQYF. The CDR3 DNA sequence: TGCACCCCCTTAGGGGTCCAAGAGACCCAGTACTTC.

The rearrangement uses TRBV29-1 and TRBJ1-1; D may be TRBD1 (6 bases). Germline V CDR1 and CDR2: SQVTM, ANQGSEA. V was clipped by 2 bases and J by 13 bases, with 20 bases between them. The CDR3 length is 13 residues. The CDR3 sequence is CSVEPLMRGGGFF. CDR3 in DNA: TGCAGCGTTGAACCCCTGATGAGGGGGGGTGGTTTCTTT. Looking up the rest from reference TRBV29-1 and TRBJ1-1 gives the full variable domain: SAVISQKPSRDICQRGTSLTIQCQVDSQVTMMFWYRQQPGQSLTLIATANQGSEATYESGFVIDKFPISRPNLTFSTLTVSNMSPEDSSIYLCSVEPLMRGGGFFGQGTRLTVV.

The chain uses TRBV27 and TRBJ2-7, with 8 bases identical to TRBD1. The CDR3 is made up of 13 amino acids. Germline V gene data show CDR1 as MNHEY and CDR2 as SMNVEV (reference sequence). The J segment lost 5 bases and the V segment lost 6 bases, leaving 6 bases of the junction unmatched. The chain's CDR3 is CASSRQGFDEQYF. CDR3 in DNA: TGTGCCAGCAGCCGACAGGGGTTCGACGAGCAGTACTTC.

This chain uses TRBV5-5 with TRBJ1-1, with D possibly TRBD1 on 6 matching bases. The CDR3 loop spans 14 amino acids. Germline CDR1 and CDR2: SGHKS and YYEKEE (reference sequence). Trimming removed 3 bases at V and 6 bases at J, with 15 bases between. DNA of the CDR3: TGTGCCAGCAGCTCCCAAAGGGGGGGGGCTGAAGCTTTCTTT. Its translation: CASSSQRGGAEAFF.

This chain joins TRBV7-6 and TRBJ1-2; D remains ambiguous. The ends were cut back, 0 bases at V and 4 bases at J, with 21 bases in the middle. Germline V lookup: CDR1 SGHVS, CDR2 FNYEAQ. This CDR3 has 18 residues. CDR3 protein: CASSLAPAPLTGGYGYTF. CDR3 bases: TGTGCCAGCAGCTTAGCCCCAGCCCCCCTCACGGGTGGCTATGGCTACACCTTC.

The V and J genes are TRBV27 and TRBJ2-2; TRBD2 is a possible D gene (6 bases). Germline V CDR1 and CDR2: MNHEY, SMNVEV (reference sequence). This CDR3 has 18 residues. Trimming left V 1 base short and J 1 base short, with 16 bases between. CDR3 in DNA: TGTGCCAGCAGTTTATTACCCCCCGGGAGACTGAACACCGGGGAGCTGTTTTTT. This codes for CASSLLPPGRLNTGELFF.

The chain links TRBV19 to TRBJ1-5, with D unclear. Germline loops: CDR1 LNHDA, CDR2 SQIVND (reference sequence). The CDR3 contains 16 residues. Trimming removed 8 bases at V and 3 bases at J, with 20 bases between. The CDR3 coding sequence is TGTGCCAGTCGATTGGGATTATTAAGGTCCAATCAGCCCCAGCATTTT. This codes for CASRLGLLRSNQPQHF.

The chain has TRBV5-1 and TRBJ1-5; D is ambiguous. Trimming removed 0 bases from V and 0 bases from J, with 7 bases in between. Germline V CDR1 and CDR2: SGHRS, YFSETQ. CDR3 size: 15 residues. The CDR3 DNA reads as TGCGCCAGCAGCTTGGGGGGTCCTAGCAATCAGCCCCAGCATTTT. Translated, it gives CASSLGGPSNQPQHF.

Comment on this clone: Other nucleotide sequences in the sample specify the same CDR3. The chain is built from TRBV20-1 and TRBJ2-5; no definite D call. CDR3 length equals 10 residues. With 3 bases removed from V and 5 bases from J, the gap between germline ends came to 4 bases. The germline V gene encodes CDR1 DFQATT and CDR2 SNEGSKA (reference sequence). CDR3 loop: CSARVETQYF. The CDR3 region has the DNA TGCAGTGCTAGGGTCGAGACCCAGTACTTC.

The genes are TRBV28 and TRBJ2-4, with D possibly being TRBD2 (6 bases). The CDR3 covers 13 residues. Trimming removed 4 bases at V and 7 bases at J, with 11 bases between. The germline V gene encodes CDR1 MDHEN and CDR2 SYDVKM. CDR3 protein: CASSWGGVNIQYF. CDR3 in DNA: TGTGCCAGCAGTTGGGGAGGAGTGAACATTCAGTACTTC.

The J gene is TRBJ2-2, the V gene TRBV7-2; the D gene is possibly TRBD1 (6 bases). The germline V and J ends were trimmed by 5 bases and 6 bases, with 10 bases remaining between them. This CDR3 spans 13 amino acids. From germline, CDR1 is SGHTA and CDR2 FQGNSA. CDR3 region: CASSRDIAGELFF. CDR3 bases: TGTGCCAGCAGCCGGGACATCGCCGGGGAGCTGTTTTTT.

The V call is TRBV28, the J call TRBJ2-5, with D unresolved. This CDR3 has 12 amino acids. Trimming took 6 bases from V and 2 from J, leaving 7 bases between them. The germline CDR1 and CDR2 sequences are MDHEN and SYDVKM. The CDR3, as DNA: TGTGCCAGCAGGACAACTCAAGAGACCCAGTACTTC. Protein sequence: CASRTTQETQYF.

CDR3 residues: CSVSRGLGGEQYF. CDR3 DNA sequence: TGCAGCGTCTCCAGGGGCCTGGGAGGCGAGCAGTACTTC. J is TRBJ2-7 and V is TRBV29-1, with D perhaps TRBD1 or TRBD2 (6 bases each). V lost 6 bases and J lost 6, with 18 bases in between. The CDR3 contains 13 residues. Germline V gene lookup returns CDR1 SQVTM and CDR2 ANQGSEA.

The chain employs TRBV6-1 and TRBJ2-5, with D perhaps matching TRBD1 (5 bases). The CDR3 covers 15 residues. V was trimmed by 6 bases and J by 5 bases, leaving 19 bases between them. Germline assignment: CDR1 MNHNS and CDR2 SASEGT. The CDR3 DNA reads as TGTGCCAGCAGCAAAACCTTCAGGGTCCTGGAGACCCAGTACTTC. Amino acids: CASSKTFRVLETQYF.

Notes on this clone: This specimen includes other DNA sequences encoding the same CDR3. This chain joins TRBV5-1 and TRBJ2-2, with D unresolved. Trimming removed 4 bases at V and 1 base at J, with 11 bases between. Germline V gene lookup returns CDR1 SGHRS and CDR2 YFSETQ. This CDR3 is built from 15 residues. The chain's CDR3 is CASSPRTGNTGELFF. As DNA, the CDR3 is TGCGCCAGCAGCCCGCGGACGGGGAACACCGGGGAGCTGTTTTTT.